The TCR beta chain under discussion was sequenced for a study of spatial heterogeneity in lung cancer. The wider study: The average count in raw reads for each unique TCR and UMI combination exceeded nine appearances.

Time point here: sample taken at primary tumor resection. A total of around 76 untreated early-stage non-small cell lung cancer patients served as donors. TCRdb reprocessed the 5' RACE reads with MiXCR, giving one entry per CDR3 protein. The sample holds approximately 3,100 distinct CDR3 sequences, roughly 5% seen once. This clonotype is labeled as medium-sized. After removal of 2 bases from V and 10 bases from J, the junction contained 8 bases not matched to a gene. This CDR3 has 14 residues. Germline V CDR1 and CDR2: GTSNPN, SVGIG (reference sequence). This TCR came from a male donor with early-stage non-small cell lung cancer. Sequencing used normal lung tissue next to the tumor, obtained at surgery. The chain links TRBV30 to TRBJ1-4; 9 positions agree with TRBD1. The CDR3 protein is CAWSLDRGQGKLFF. The CDR3 nucleotides are TGTGCCTGGAGTTTGGACAGGGGACAAGGAAAACTGTTTTTT.